Each of the 18 T cell receptor beta chains below was sequenced from the same sample in a study of T cell repertoires in cytomegalovirus infection. TCRdb analysed the reads with MiXCR anew, one entry per CDR3 protein. The sample consists of 250,000 or so distinct CDR3 sequences, approximately 9.2% of them appearing once. Material for sequencing was PBMCs. These receptors originate from a human donor in good health (CMV status not recorded). Some clones in this sample may be carry-over from other donors' samples.

The sample holds a few counts of this clonotype. The chain recombines TRBV5-1 with TRBJ2-3, with D possibly TRBD2 on 6 matching bases. CDR3 length equals 14 residues. Germline values: CDR1 SGHRS, CDR2 YFSETQ. V was shortened by 0 bases and J by 5 bases, with 10 bases between the two germline ends. The CDR3 is CASSLELAKDTQYF. In nucleotides, the CDR3 is TGCGCCAGCAGCTTGGAACTAGCCAAAGATACGCAGTATTTT.

There are a few counts of this clonotype. J is TRBJ2-3 and V is TRBV6-6; no definite D call. CDR3 length: 13 amino acids. Trimming took off 6 bases at V and 11 bases at J, with 18 bases between the two ends. Germline CDR1 MNHNY, CDR2 SVGAGI (reference sequence). The chain's CDR3 is CASSRSTNAEQYF. The CDR3, as DNA: TGTGCCAGCAGCCGATCTACAAATGCCGAGCAGTATTTT.

Ten or more counts support this clonotype. The rearrangement links TRBV5-1 to TRBJ2-7; D not certain. The germline V gene has CDR1 SGHRS and CDR2 YFSETQ. The CDR3 extends over 14 amino acids. The V gene lost 0 bases and the J gene lost 3 bases, with 10 bases spanning the gap. CDR3 DNA: TGCGCCAGCAGCTTGGTCAGTACCGACTACGAGCAGTACTTC. This sequence encodes CASSLVSTDYEQYF.

In this sample, this clonotype turned up a few times. The chain has TRBV6-2 or TRBV6-3 and TRBJ2-5, with D maybe TRBD1 (5 bases). V was clipped by 6 bases and J by 5 bases, with 22 bases between them. This CDR3 has 16 amino acids. The germline gives CDR1 MNHEY, CDR2 SVGEGT. CDR3 nucleotide sequence: TGTGCCAGCAGCGGTAGACAGACGAGGACCCGGGAGACCCAGTACTTC. It translates to CASSGRQTRTRETQYF.

V usage is TRBV2 and J usage is TRBJ1-5, with D maybe TRBD1 (5 bases). The germline V gene encodes CDR1 SNHLY and CDR2 FYNNEI. This CDR3 spans 15 amino acids. V lost 5 bases and J lost 6, with 17 bases in between. The CDR3 nucleotides are TGTGCCAGCAGTCAACAGGAGGCGGGAAGTCAGCCCCAGCATTTT. Translation: CASSQQEAGSQPQHF.

This clonotype has at least ten counts. The rearrangement joins TRBV14 to TRBJ1-6; D perhaps matches TRBD1 (5 bases). CDR1 is SGHDN, CDR2 FVKESK, per germline. Deletions cut 4 bases from V and 5 bases from J, with 12 bases between. The CDR3 length is 15 residues. The CDR3 coding sequence is TGTGCCAGCAGCCTATCACAGGTCAATAATTCACCCCTCCACTTT. Translation gives CASSLSQVNNSPLHF.

This clonotype was seen many times. The chain joins TRBV7-2 to TRBJ2-4, with D hard to call. The CDR3 has 15 amino acids. Trimming removed 2 bases from V and 3 bases from J, with 11 bases in between. Germline loops: CDR1 SGHTA, CDR2 FQGNSA. CDR3 nucleotide sequence: TGTGCCAGCAGCTTATTTCAGGAGAACAAAAACATTCAGTACTTC. The encoded protein is CASSLFQENKNIQYF.

This clonotype has ten or more counts. The V call is TRBV7-8, the J call TRBJ1-2; D perhaps matches TRBD1 (6 bases). The germline CDR1 and CDR2 sequences are SGHVS and FQNEAQ. CDR3 length: 13 amino acids. V shed 2 bases and J shed 5 bases, with 9 bases lying between them. The CDR3 coding sequence is TGTGCCAGCAGCTTACCAGGGGAGTATGGCTACACCTTC. Translation: CASSLPGEYGYTF.

This clonotype was seen ten or more times. The chain combines TRBV11-2 with TRBJ2-3, with 14 bases lining up with TRBD2. Germline V CDR1 and CDR2: SGHAT, FQNNGV. CDR3 length: 19 amino acids. Unmatched junction bases numbered 11, after V lost 5 bases and J lost 1 base. The CDR3 spells CASSRPGLAGEGGTDTQYF. The DNA for the CDR3 is TGTGCCAGCAGCAGACCGGGACTAGCGGGAGAAGGGGGCACAGATACGCAGTATTTT.

This clonotype was seen repeatedly, ten times or more. The V gene is TRBV7-2, the J gene TRBJ2-3, with 9 bases fitting TRBD2. V was clipped by 1 base and J by 4 bases; unmatched bases: 12. This CDR3 is 18 amino acids long. CDR1 is SGHTA and CDR2 is FQGNSA in the germline V gene. The chain's CDR3 is CASSLDRNSGRMADTQYF. In DNA form, the CDR3 reads TGTGCCAGCAGCTTAGACCGGAATAGCGGGAGAATGGCAGATACGCAGTATTTT.

The sample holds a few counts of this clonotype. The chain recombines TRBV9 with TRBJ1-1, with 8 bases that match TRBD1. Germline values: CDR1 SGDLS, CDR2 YYNGEE. Trimming cost V 0 bases and J 2 bases; bases outside gene matches: 9. The length of the CDR3 is 17 residues. The CDR3 region has the DNA TGTGCCAGCAGCGTAGGCCAGGGGGCTGGTGGAAACACTGAAGCTTTCTTT. Its protein product is CASSVGQGAGGNTEAFF.

This clonotype was recorded at least ten times. V usage is TRBV7-6 and J usage is TRBJ1-4, with D hard to call. The CDR3 contains 11 residues. Germline values: CDR1 SGHVS, CDR2 FNYEAQ. V dropped 5 bases and J dropped 5 bases, with 3 bases sitting between them. For the CDR3, the DNA is TGTGCCAGCAGCCTGAATGAAAAACTGTTTTTT. Translation: CASSLNEKLFF.

This clonotype was seen just once. The chain links TRBV29-1 to TRBJ2-7; perhaps TRBD1 as D (5 bases). Deletions cut 4 bases from V and 4 bases from J, with 11 bases between. Per germline, CDR1 SQVTM and CDR2 ANQGSEA. CDR3 size: 12 residues. As DNA, the CDR3 is TGCAGCGTTGCTGAACAGGTTTACGAGCAGTACTTC. It is translated as CSVAEQVYEQYF.

This clonotype was seen at least ten times. CDR3 loop: CASSLSGGAPEQFF. Written as DNA, the CDR3 is TGTGCCAGCAGTTTATCGGGGGGGGCTCCTGAGCAGTTCTTC. The chain uses TRBV12-3 or TRBV12-4 and TRBJ2-1; 8 bases are a match to TRBD2. The J segment lost 9 bases and the V segment lost 2 bases, leaving 6 bases of the junction unmatched. This CDR3 is built from 14 residues.

In this sample, this clonotype turned up many times. This chain links TRBV5-4 with TRBJ2-4; D is unclear. Trimming took off 0 bases at V and 0 bases at J, with 10 bases between the two ends. Germline V lookup: CDR1 SGHNT, CDR2 YYREEE (reference sequence). The CDR3 covers 16 residues. The CDR3 region has the DNA TGTGCCAGCAGCTTGGATCGGTCTGTAGCCAAAAACATTCAGTACTTC. This sequence encodes CASSLDRSVAKNIQYF.

The rearrangement joins TRBV14 to TRBJ1-1, with 10 positions matching TRBD1. This CDR3 contains 14 residues. In germline, CDR1 is SGHDN, CDR2 FVKESK. The V gene end was trimmed by 4 bases and the J gene end by 10 bases; junction bases not matched to a gene: 9. The CDR3 protein is CASSPRDRGLVAFF. As DNA, the CDR3 is TGTGCCAGCAGCCCCAGGGACAGGGGTTTAGTAGCTTTCTTT.

V gene TRBV11-3 combines with J gene TRBJ2-3; unclear D gene. V dropped 5 bases and J dropped 5 bases, with 11 bases sitting between them. Germline loops: CDR1 SGHNT, CDR2 YENEEA. The CDR3 covers 13 residues. Here the CDR3 reads CASSPRAQDTQYF. As DNA, the CDR3 is TGTGCCAGCAGCCCCCGCGCGCAAGATACGCAGTATTTT. Full variable domain (missing parts from reference TRBV11-3 and TRBJ2-3): EAGVVQSPRYKIIEKKQPVAFWCNPISGHNTLYWYLQNLGQGPELLIRYENEEAVDDSQLPKDRFSAERLKGVDSTLKIQPAELGDSAVYLCASSPRAQDTQYFGPGTRLTVL.

This clonotype has only one observation. V gene TRBV2 combines with J gene TRBJ1-1, with TRBD1 matching 7 bases. The CDR3 has 14 amino acids. The germline V gene encodes CDR1 SNHLY and CDR2 FYNNEI. V trimming: 6 bases; J trimming: 4 bases; junction bases outside the gene matches: 8. This CDR3 is CASRTGPTGTEAFF. CDR3 in DNA: TGTGCCAGCAGGACAGGGCCAACGGGCACTGAAGCTTTCTTT.